Reported below is one T cell receptor (beta chain). Its antigen has not been determined. No base quality values were provided; no much bigger clone lies one nucleotide off. CDR1 KGHSH and CDR2 LQKENI were looked up in the germline V gene. V and J are trimmed by 2 bases and 2 bases, and the gene matches miss 2 bases of the junction. The CDR3 runs 16 amino acids, cysteine and phenylalanine included. Of the read, only the CDR3 DNA is kept; its 48 bases are in frame from base 1. TCRbeta CDR3 regions were amplified from genomic DNA using the immunoSEQ Assay, a bias-controlled multiplex PCR. As for the original processing: Within the assay, amplification of reference gene primers was used to estimate how many nucleated cells each sample contained. Sequence reads were collapsed and filtered to measure the absolute abundance of every unique TCRbeta CDR3 rearrangement. Productive Simpson clonality was computed per sample as the square root of Simpson's diversity index over productive rearrangements. Sourced from immuneACCESS, this table was stored by TCRdb with only in-frame sequences that have V and J called. A share of the clones is absent; for the studies checked, an unresolved V gene accounts for under half, and the remainder has no known explanation. V and J calls and clone size are as listed in that table; D and trimming were resolved from the DNA. In this sample the table shows approximately 240,000 clones, about nine tenths of which occur a single time. The ten biggest clones cover less than 2.5% of the sample.

This sample is part of a study of blood T cell repertoires in COVID-19 (dated by TCRdb to between 2020 and 2021). Context from the whole study: Collaborator samples came from the United States, Italy and Spain and covered acute and convalescent phases of COVID-19. The material from the prospective study consisted of cDNA or gDNA derived from T cells, B-cell-depleted T cells, or PBMCs. The dataset comprised deeply sampled blood TCRbeta repertoires from subjects exposed to, actively infected with, or recovered from COVID-19. A freely available public database, intended as a resource for researchers studying the immune response to SARS-CoV-2, is where the repertoires were released. Samples were obtained from the ongoing ImmuneRACE study (first 160 participants) and from 1,200 or so subjects provided by 6 global collaborators. The sample metadata nearly always contained a de-identified subject ID, COVID-19 status, age in years and sex. Where HLA class I and class II types were available, the types were taken from metadata supplied by the sample provider, not from assay-based typing. Study-wide conclusions, independent of this receptor: How much clinical and demographic metadata was included differed by source and by participant, and the metadata was provided uncurated.

Enrolling through a virtual design, the prospective study's participants ranged in age from about 18 to 89 years and lived across some 22 United States geographic areas. Cohort assignment in the prospective study relied on participant-reported clinical history from a screening survey and a study questionnaire. Recovered participants in ImmuneRACE Cohort 3 were defined as having two consecutive negative NP/OP PCR tests, clearance from a healthcare professional, or resolution of symptoms. Each participant in the prospective study had whole blood, serum and a nasopharyngeal or oropharyngeal swab collected by mobile phlebotomists. Prospective study participants could optionally give additional blood draws and questionnaires over an approximately 2-month period. Prospective study blood samples were shipped either frozen or at room temperature before DNA extraction.

The sequence derives from a woman younger than 30 who had recovered from COVID-19. The receptor chain draws on TRBV18 and TRBJ2-3; 12 junctional bases match TRBD2. The sample taken for sequencing was PBMCs or T cells enriched from blood (not recorded which). The bases read TGTGCCAGCTCACCAACTAGCGGGAGGCCCACAGATACGCAGTATTTT. It codes for CASSPTSGRPTDTQYF.